Listed below are T cell receptor beta chains from one sample, sequenced in a study of blood T cell repertoires in COVID-19. Clones were sequenced by immunoSEQ multiplex PCR, and TCRdb holds only the in-frame ones, with some missing. The sample shows nearly 350,000 clones, about 90% of them seen only once. Sequencing was performed on PBMCs or T cells enriched from blood (not recorded which). These receptor sequences come from a woman between 25 and 40 years old who had recovered from COVID-19. The CDR3 runs from the conserved cysteine through the conserved F or W. The D gene is left open where the match is weak. Clone size is shown for a subset of rows, as once, few, many or a class of expanded clone.

TRBJ2-1 . TRBV3-1/TRBV3-2 TRBD2 TGTGCCAGCAGCCCCCGGACTAGTCACAATGAGCAGTTCTTC CASSPRTSHNEQFF
TRBJ1-1 few TRBV7-6 . TGTGCCAGCAGTTCGGCTAGTGAAGCTTTCTTT CASSSASEAFF
TRBJ2-1 . TRBV5-1 TRBD2 TGCGCCAGCAGTGTTGTGAGGACTAGCGGGACTGCCTGGGATGAGCAGTTCTTC CASSVVRTSGTAWDEQFF
TRBJ2-1 once TRBV2 TRBD1 TGTGCCAGCAGTGAAGGGACAGGGGCCTACAATGAGCAGTTCTTC CASSEGTGAYNEQFF
TRBJ2-1 . TRBV9 TRBD2 TGTGCCAGCAGCGCGGGGGGGAGCTCCTACAATGAGCAGTTCTTC CASSAGGSSYNEQFF
TRBJ1-2 once TRBV5-5 TRBD1 TGTGCCAGCAGCTTAAGCCCCGGACAGGGGCTGGCCTACACCTTC CASSLSPGQGLAYTF
TRBJ1-4 . TRBV28 . TGTGCCAGCAGTTCCCGTCAGGTCTTACTGTTTTTT CASSSRQVLLFF
TRBJ1-4 . TRBV5-3 . TGTGCCAGAAGCTTTAATACAACTAATGAAAAACTGTTTTTT CARSFNTTNEKLFF
TRBJ1-2 . TRBV28 TRBD1 TGTGCCAGCAGTGTCACAGGGGGGTACTACGGCTACACCTTC CASSVTGGYYGYTF
TRBJ2-7 . TRBV4-3 . TGCGCCAGCAGCCAAGAGGGCAGCTCCTACGAGCAGTACTTC CASSQEGSSYEQYF
TRBJ1-5 . TRBV28 . TGTGCCAGCAGTTTACGTGGCAGGGTTCAGCCCCAGCATTTT CASSLRGRVQPQHF
TRBJ2-2 once TRBV2 TRBD1 TGTGCCAGCAGAGGTGGGACAGGGAAGAACACCGGGGAGCTGTTTTTT CASRGGTGKNTGELFF
TRBJ2-7 . TRBV6-2/TRBV6-3 TRBD2 TGTGCCAGCAGTTACTCGCGACTAGCGGGGACCTACGAGCAGTACTTC CASSYSRLAGTYEQYF
TRBJ1-2 . TRBV6-5 TRBD1 TGTGCCAGCAGTTACTCAGAGGGGGCGACCAGTGGCTACACCTTC CASSYSEGATSGYTF
TRBJ2-2 . TRBV28 . TGTGCCAGCAGTCAAGCAGGGAACACCGGGGAGCTGTTTTTT CASSQAGNTGELFF
TRBJ1-1 . TRBV6-6 TRBD1 TGTGCCAGCAGAGCAGGGGGCAAAGGGGCTTTCTTT CASRAGGKGAFF
TRBJ2-5 once TRBV6-5 . TGTGCCAGCAACCAGGGGGAGACCCAGTACTTC CASNQGETQYF
TRBJ1-4 . TRBV18 TRBD1 TGTGCCAGCTCACCAAGGGACAGCAGAAATGAAAAACTGTTTTTT CASSPRDSRNEKLFF
TRBJ2-3 . TRBV7-7 . TGTGCCAGCAGGGCCACCCTAGATACGCAGTATTTT CASRATLDTQYF
TRBJ2-5 . TRBV5-1 . TGCGCCAGCAGCAGGGGGTCGGGGCGGGAGACCCAGTACTTC CASSRGSGRETQYF
TRBJ2-3 once TRBV5-1 TRBD2 TGCGCCAGCAGCTCCCGACTAGCGGGGATTACAGATACGCAGTATTTT CASSSRLAGITDTQYF
TRBJ1-2 . TRBV19 TRBD1 TGTGCCAGTAGTAATGACAGGGACGGTGGCTACACCTTC CASSNDRDGGYTF
TRBJ1-1 . TRBV7-9 . TGTGCCAGCAGCTTAGTAGAGGTTGGTTGGCAGAACACTGAAGCTTTCTTT CASSLVEVGWQNTEAFF
TRBJ1-2 once TRBV18 TRBD1 TGTGCCAGCTCACCCCAACCTTCAGGGGGCGATGGCTACACCTTC CASSPQPSGGDGYTF
TRBJ1-2 . TRBV2 . TGTGCCAGCAGGGCCGGGGGGTATGGCTACACCTTC CASRAGGYGYTF
TRBJ2-7 once TRBV5-1 . TGCGCCAGCAGCTCGGGATTACCCCCCTACGAGCAGTACTTC CASSSGLPPYEQYF
TRBJ2-1 . TRBV27 TRBD2 TGTGCCAGCCAACCCCCGCGGGGGGGGATCTACAATGAGCAGTTCTTC CASQPPRGGIYNEQFF
TRBJ2-1 . TRBV10-3 . TGTGCCATCAGTGAGGTGGGGGGGCCCTACAATGAGCAGTTCTTC CAISEVGGPYNEQFF
TRBJ1-1 . TRBV25-1 . TGTGCCAGCAGTGCCCAAGCAGGGTTGACTGAAGCTTTCTTT CASSAQAGLTEAFF
TRBJ1-4 once TRBV28 TRBD1 TGTGCCAGCAGCCTACAGGGGGCGTATGAAAAACTGTTTTTT CASSLQGAYEKLFF
TRBJ1-1 few TRBV2 . TGTGCCAGCAGTGATAATCTGAACACTGAAGCTTTCTTT CASSDNLNTEAFF
TRBJ1-1 . TRBV5-4 . TGTGCCAGCAGCCCCGTCCAACAGGGTGGGAACACTGAAGCTTTCTTT CASSPVQQGGNTEAFF
TRBJ2-5 once TRBV20-1 . TGCAGTGCCCAGAAACAGGAGACCCAGTACTTC CSAQKQETQYF
TRBJ1-3 . TRBV9 . TGTGCCAGCAGCGTAGGTTCTGGAGGACCTGAAAACACCATATATTTT CASSVGSGGPENTIYF
TRBJ2-1 . TRBV29-1 TRBD2 TGCAGCGTTCTAGGGTTTCCAATCGGACTAGCGGGGGGGGATGAGCAGTTCTTC CSVLGFPIGLAGGDEQFF
TRBJ1-5 once TRBV19 . TGTGCCAGTAGTAGCACTGGCGGCAGGGGTAACAATCAGCCCCAGCATTTT CASSSTGGRGNNQPQHF